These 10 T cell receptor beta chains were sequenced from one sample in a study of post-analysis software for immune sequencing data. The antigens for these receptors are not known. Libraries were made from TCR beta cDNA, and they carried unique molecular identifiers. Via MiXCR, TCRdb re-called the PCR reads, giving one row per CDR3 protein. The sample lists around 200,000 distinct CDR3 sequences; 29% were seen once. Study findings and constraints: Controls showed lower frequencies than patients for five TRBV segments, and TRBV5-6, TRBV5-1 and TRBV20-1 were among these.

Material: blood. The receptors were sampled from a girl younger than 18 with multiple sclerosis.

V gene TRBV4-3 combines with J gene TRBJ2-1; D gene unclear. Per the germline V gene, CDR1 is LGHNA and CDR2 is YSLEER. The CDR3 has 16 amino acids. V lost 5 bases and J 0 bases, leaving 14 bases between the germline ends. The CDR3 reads CASSERLSSSYNEQFF. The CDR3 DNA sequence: TGCGCCAGCAGCGAACGACTGAGCAGCTCCTACAATGAGCAGTTCTTC.

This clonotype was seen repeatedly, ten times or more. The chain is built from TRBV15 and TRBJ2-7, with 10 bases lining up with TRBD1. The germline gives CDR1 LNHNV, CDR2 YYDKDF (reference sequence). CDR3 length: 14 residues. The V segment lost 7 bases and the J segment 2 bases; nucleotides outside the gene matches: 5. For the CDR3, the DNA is TGTGCCACCACGGGGGACAGGGGCCCCTACGAGCAGTACTTC. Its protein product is CATTGDRGPYEQYF.

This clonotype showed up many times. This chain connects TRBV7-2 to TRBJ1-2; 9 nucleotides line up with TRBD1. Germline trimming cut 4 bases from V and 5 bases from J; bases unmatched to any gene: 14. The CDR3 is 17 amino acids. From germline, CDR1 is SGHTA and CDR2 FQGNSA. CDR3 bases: TGTGCCAGCAGCTCCAGGGCCCGGGACAGGGTTTTGTATGGCTACACCTTC. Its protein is CASSSRARDRVLYGYTF.

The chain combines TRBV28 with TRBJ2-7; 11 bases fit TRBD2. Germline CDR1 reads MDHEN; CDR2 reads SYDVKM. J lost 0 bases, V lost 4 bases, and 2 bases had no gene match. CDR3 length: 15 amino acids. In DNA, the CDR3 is TGTGCCAGCAGTTCACTAGCGGGGGACTCCTACGAGCAGTACTTC. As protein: CASSSLAGDSYEQYF. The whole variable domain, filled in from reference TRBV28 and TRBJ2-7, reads DVKVTQSSRYLVKRTGEKVFLECVQDMDHENMFWYRQDPGLGLRLIYFSYDVKMKEKGDIPEGYSVSREKKERFSLILESASTNQTSMYLCASSSLAGDSYEQYFGPGTRLTVT.

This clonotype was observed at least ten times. DNA of the CDR3: TGTGCCAGCAGCTTGGCCCTGGGGGCAGGGACGAGCGGCTACACCTTC. Its protein is CASSLALGAGTSGYTF. The chain couples TRBV5-4 to TRBJ1-2; D perhaps matches TRBD1 (6 bases). Between the trimmed V and J ends, which lost 0 bases and 8 bases, there was a span of 20 bases. The CDR3 is 16 residues long. The V gene's germline CDR1 is SGHNT and CDR2 YYREEE (reference sequence).

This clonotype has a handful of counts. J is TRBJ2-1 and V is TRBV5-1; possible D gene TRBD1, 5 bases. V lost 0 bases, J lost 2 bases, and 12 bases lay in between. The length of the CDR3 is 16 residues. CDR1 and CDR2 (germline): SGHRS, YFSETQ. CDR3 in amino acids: CASSLESGSPYNEQFF. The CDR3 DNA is TGCGCCAGCAGCTTGGAGTCAGGGTCGCCCTACAATGAGCAGTTCTTC.

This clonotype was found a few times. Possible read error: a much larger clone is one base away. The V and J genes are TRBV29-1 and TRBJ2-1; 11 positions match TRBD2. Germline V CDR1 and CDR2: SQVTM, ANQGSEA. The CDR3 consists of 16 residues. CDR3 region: CSVVGTGLAAYNGQFF. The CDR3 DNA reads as TGCAGCGTTGTCGGGACGGGACTAGCGGCCTACAATGGGCAGTTCTTC.

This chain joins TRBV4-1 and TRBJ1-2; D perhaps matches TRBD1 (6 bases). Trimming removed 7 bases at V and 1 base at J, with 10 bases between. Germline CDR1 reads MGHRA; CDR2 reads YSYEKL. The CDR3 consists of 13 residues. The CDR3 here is CASKGEVNYGYTF. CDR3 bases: TGCGCCAGCAAGGGGGAGGTTAACTATGGCTACACCTTC.

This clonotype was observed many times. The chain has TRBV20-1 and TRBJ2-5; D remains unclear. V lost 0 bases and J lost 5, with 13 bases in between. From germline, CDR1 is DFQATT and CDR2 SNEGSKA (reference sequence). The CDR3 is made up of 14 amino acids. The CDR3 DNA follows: TGCAGTGCTAGAGATCAGAACAGAGGCGAGACCCAGTACTTC. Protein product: CSARDQNRGETQYF.

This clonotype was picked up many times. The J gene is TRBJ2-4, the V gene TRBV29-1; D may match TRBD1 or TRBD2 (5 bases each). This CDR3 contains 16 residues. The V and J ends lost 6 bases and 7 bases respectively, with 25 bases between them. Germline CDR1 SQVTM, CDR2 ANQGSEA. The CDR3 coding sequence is TGCAGCGTCACAATTTACCGGGACGCTATAGTTAACATTCAGTACTTC. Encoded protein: CSVTIYRDAIVNIQYF. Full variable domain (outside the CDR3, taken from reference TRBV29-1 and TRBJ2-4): SAVISQKPSRDICQRGTSLTIQCQVDSQVTMMFWYRQQPGQSLTLIATANQGSEATYESGFVIDKFPISRPNLTFSTLTVSNMSPEDSSIYLCSVTIYRDAIVNIQYFGAGTRLSVL.